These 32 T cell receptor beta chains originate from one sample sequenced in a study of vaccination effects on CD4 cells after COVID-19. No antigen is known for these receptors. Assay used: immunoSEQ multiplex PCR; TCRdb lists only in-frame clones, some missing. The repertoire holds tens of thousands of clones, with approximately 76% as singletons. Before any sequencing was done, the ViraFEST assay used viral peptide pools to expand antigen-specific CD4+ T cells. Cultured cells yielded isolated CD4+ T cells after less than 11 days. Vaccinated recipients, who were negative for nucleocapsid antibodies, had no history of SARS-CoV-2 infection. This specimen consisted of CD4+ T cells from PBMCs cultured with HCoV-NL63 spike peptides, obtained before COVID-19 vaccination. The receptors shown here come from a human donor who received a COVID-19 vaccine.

For the CDR3, the DNA is TGCGCCAGCAGCCAATACCGGGACAGGGGGGTAGGCAATCAGCCCCAGCATTTT. This codes for CASSQYRDRGVGNQPQHF. This chain joins TRBV4-1 and TRBJ1-5, with 11 nucleotides matching TRBD1. Germline CDR1 reads MGHRA; CDR2 reads YSYEKL. The CDR3 has 18 amino acids. Trimming took 2 bases from V and 2 from J; bases not matched to a gene: 8.

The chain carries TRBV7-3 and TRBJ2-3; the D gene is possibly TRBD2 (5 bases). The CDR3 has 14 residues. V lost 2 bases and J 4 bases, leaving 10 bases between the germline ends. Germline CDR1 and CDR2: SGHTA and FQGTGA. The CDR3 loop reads CASSLSLDPDTQYF. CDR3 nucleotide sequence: TGTGCCAGCAGCTTATCACTAGACCCAGATACGCAGTATTTT.

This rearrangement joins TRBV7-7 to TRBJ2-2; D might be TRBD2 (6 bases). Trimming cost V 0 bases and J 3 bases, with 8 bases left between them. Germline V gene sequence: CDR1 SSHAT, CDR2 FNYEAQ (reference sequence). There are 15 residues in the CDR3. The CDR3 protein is CASSLAGGYTGELFF. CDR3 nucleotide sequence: TGTGCCAGCAGCTTAGCGGGGGGATACACCGGGGAGCTGTTTTTT.

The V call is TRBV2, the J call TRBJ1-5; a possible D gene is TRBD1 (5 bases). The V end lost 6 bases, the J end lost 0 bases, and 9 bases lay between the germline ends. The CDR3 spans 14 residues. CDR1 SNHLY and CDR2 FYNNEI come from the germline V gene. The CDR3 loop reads CASRGGYSNQPQHF. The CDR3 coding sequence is TGTGCCAGCAGGGGGGGATATAGCAATCAGCCCCAGCATTTT.

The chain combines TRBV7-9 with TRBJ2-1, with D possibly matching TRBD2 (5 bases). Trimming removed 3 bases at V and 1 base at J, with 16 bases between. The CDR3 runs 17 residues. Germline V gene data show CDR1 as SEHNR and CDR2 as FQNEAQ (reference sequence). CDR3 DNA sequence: TGTGCCAGCAGCTTTAGACGGGGTCGTACGTCCTACAATGAGCAGTTCTTC. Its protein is CASSFRRGRTSYNEQFF.

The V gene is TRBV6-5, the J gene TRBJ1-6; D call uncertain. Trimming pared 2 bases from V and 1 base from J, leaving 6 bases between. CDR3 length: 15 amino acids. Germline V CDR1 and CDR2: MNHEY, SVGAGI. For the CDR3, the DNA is TGTGCCAGCAGTTACAGGGAGTCCTATAATTCACCCCTCCACTTT. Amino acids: CASSYRESYNSPLHF.

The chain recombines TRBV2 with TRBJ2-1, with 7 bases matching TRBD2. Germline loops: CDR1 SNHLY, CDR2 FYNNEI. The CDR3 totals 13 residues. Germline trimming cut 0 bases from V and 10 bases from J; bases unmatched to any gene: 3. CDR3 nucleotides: TGTGCCAGCAGTGAAGCGAGGGAGGGGGAGCAGTTCTTC. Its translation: CASSEAREGEQFF.

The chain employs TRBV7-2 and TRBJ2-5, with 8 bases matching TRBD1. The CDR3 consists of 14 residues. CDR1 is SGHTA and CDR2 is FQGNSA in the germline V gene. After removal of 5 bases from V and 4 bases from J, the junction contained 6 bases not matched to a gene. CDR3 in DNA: TGTGCCAGCAGCCCGTTTACAGGGGGAGAGACCCAGTACTTC. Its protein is CASSPFTGGETQYF.

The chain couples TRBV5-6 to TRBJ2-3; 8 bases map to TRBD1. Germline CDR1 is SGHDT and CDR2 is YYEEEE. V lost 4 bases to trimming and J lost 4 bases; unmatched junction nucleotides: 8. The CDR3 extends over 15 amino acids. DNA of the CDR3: TGTGCCAGCAGCCCAGGACAGGGCTTTGCAGATACGCAGTATTTT. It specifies CASSPGQGFADTQYF.

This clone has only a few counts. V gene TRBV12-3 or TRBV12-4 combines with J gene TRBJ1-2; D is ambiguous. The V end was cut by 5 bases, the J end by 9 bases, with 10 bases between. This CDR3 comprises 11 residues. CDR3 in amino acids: CASSPQYSYTF. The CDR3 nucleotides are TGTGCCAGCAGTCCTCAATATAGCTACACCTTC.

The CDR3 region has the DNA TGTGCCACCAGTAGTAGCCTGGCTGGGGCCAACGTCCTGACTTTC. Its protein is CATSSSLAGANVLTF. The chain recombines TRBV24-1 with TRBJ2-6, with no clear D. V lost 6 bases, J lost 2 bases, and 10 bases lay in between. This CDR3 is 15 amino acids long. CDR1 KGHDR and CDR2 SFDVKD come from the germline V gene.

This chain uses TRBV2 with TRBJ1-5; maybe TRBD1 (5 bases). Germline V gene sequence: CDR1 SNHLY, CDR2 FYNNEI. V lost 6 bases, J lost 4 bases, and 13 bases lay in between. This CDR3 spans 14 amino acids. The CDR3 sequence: CASRTGLGNQPQHF. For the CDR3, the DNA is TGTGCCAGCAGGACGGGACTAGGGAATCAGCCCCAGCATTTT. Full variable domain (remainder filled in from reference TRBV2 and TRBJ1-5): EPEVTQTPSHQVTQMGQEVILRCVPISNHLYFYWYRQILGQKVEFLVSFYNNEISEKSEIFDDQFSVERPDGSNFTLKIRSTKLEDSAMYFCASRTGLGNQPQHFGDGTRLSIL.

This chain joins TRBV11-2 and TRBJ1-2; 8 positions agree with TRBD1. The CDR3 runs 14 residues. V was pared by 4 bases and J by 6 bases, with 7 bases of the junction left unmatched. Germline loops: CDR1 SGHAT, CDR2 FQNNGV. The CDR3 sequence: CASSSTGVPHGYTF. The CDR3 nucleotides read TGTGCCAGCAGCTCGACAGGGGTGCCCCATGGCTACACCTTC. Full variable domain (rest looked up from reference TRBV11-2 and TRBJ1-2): EAGVAQSPRYKIIEKRQSVAFWCNPISGHATLYWYQQILGQGPKLLIQFQNNGVVDDSQLPKDRFSAERLKGVDSTLKIQPAKLEDSAVYLCASSSTGVPHGYTFGSGTRLTVV.

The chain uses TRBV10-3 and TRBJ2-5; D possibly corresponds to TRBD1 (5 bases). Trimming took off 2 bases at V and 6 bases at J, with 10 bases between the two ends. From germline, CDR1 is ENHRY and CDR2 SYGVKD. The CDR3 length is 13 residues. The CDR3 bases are TGTGCCATCAGTGAGGGGGCCATCAAGACCCAGTACTTC. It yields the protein CAISEGAIKTQYF.

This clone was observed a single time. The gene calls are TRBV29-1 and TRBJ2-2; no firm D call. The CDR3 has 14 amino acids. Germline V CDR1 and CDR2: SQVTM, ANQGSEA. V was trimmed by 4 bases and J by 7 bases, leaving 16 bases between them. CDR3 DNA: TGCAGCGTTGTAGCTAACTTTCAAGGCGGGGAGCTGTTTTTT. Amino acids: CSVVANFQGGELFF.

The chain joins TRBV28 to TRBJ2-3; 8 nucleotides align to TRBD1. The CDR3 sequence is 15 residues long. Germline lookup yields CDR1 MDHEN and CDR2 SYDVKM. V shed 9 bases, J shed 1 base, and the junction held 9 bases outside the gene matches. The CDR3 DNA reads TGTGCCAGTGTTGGACAGGGAGGCGGCACAGATACGCAGTATTTT. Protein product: CASVGQGGGTDTQYF.

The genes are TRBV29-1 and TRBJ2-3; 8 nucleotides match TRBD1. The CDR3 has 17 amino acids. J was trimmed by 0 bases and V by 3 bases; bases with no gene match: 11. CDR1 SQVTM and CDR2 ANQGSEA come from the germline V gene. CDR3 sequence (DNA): TGCAGCGTTGATAAGCGACTAGGACAGGGAAGCACAGATACGCAGTATTTT. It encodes CSVDKRLGQGSTDTQYF.

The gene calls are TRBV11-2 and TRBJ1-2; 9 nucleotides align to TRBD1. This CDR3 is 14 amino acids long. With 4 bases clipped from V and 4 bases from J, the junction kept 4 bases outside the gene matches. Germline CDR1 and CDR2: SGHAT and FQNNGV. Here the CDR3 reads CASSSTGGGYGYTF. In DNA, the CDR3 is TGTGCCAGCAGCTCAACAGGGGGCGGCTATGGCTACACCTTC.

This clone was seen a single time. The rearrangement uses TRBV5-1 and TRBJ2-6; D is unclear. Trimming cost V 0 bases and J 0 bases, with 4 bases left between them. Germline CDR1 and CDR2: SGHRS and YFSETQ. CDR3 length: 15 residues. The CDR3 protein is CASSLADSGANVLTF. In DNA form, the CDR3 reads TGCGCCAGCAGCTTGGCGGACTCTGGGGCCAACGTCCTGACTTTC.

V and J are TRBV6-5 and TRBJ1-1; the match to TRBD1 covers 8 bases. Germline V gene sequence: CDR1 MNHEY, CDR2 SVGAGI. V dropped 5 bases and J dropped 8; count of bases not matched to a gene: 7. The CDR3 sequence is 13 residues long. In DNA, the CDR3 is TGTGCCAGCAGTCTAGTACGGGACAGGGAAGCTTTCTTT. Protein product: CASSLVRDREAFF.

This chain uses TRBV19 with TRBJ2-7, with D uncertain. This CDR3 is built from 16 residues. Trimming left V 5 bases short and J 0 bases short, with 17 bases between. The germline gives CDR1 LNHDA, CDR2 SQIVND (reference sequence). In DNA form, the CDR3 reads TGTGCCAGTAGTTTTAAAGCGAATTCGAGCTCCTACGAGCAGTACGTC. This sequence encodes CASSFKANSSSYEQYV.

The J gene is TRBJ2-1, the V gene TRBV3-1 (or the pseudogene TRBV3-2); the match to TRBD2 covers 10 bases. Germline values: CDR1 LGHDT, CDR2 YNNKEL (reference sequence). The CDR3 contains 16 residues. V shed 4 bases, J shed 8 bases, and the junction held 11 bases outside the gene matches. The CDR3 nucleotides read TGTGCCAGCAGCCCGACCTTGAGCGGGGGGGCTTATGAGCAGTTCTTC. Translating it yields CASSPTLSGGAYEQFF.

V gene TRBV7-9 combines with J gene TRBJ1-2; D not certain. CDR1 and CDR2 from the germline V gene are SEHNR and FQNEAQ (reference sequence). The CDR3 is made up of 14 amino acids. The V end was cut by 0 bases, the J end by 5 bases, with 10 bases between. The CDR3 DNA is TGTGCCAGCAGCTTAGCGGGCGGCTTTTATGGCTACACCTTC. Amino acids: CASSLAGGFYGYTF.

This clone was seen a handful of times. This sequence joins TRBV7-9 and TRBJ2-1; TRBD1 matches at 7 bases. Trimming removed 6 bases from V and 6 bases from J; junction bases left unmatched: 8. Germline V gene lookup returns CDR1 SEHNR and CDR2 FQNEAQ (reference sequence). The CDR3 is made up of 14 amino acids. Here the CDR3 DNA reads TGTGCCAGCAGTCCGACAGGGTTCTCCAATGAGCAGTTCTTC. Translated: CASSPTGFSNEQFF.

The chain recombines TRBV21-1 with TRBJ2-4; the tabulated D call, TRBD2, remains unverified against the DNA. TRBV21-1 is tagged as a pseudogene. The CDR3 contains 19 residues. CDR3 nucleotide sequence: TGTGCCAGCAGCAGTCGACTAGGGACTAGCGGGGGGGCCAAAAACATTCAGTACTTC. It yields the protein CASSSRLGTSGGAKNIQYF.

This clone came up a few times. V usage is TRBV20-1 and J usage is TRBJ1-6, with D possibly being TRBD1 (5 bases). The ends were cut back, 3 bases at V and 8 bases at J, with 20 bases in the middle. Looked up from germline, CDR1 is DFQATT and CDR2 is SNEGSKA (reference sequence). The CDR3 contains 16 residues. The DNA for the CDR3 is TGCAGTGCTAGTGGATCAGGGCCTGGGGGACATTCACCCCTCCACTTT. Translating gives CSASGSGPGGHSPLHF.

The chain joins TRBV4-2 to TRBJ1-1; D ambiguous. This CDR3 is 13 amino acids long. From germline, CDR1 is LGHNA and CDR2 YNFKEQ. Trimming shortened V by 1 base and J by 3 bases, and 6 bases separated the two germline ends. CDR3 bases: TGTGCCAGCAGCCAAGTGGCGGACACTGAAGCTTTCTTT. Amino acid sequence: CASSQVADTEAFF.

CDR3 in amino acids: CASSLYPSHEQYV. The DNA for the CDR3 is TGTGCCAGCAGCTTATATCCCTCCCATGAGCAGTACGTC. The chain combines TRBV11-2 with TRBJ2-7; D is unclear. CDR1 and CDR2 (germline): SGHAT, FQNNGV. The CDR3 is 13 amino acids. Trimming shortened V by 2 bases and J by 7 bases, and 12 bases separated the two germline ends.

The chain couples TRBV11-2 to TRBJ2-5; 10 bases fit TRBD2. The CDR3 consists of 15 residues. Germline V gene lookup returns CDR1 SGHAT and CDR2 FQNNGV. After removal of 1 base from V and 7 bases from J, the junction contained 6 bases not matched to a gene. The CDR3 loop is CASSLGVAGGTTQYF. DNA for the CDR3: TGTGCCAGCAGCTTAGGGGTAGCGGGGGGCACGACCCAGTACTTC.

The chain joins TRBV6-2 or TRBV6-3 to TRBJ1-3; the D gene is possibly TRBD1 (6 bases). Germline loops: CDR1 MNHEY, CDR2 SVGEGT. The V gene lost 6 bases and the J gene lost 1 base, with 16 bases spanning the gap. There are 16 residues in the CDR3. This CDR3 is CASSTTGTASGNTIYF. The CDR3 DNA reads TGTGCCAGCAGCACCACAGGGACCGCTTCTGGAAACACCATATATTTT.

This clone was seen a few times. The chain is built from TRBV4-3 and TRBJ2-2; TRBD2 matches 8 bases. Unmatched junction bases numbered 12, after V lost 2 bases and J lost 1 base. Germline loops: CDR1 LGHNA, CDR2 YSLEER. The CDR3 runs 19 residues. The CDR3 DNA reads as TGCGCCAGCAGCCAAACAAGGACTAGCTCGAAAATGAACACCGGGGAGCTGTTTTTT. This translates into CASSQTRTSSKMNTGELFF.

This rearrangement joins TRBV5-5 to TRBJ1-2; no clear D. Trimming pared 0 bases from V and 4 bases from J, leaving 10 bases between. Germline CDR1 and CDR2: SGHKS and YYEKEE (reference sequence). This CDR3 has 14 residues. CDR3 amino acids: CASSLAVETYGYTF. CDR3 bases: TGTGCCAGCAGCTTGGCCGTAGAAACCTATGGCTACACCTTC. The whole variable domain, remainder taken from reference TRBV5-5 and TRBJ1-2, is DAGVTQSPTHLIKTRGQQVTLRCSPISGHKSVSWYQQVLGQGPQFIFQYYEKEERGRGNFPDRFSARQFPNYSSELNVNALLLGDSALYLCASSLAVETYGYTFGSGTRLTVV.